This entry lists 4 T cell receptor beta chains sequenced from one sample in a study of Ad26.COV2.S vaccination and SARS-CoV-2 variants (dated by TCRdb to the early 2020s). Libraries were made using the immunoSEQ multiplex PCR assay. Imported from immuneACCESS, the table was reduced by TCRdb to in-frame sequences with V and J called. These copies leave out some clones; in studies compared against another copy, an unresolved V gene accounts for under half, and the cause of the remainder is not known. The sample table holds over 400,000 clones, of which 92% were seen once. More than 1.5% of the sample is held by the ten biggest clonotypes. The treatment or condition label of this sample denotes: around 19 received Ad26.COV2.S at low or high dose, single or two shots; about 5 received placebo; per-sample allocation not given. Repertoires of vaccine and placebo recipients were sequenced from samples taken on day 63 after the first injection.

The sample in question was peripheral blood, obtained in a trial of Ad26.COV2.S vaccine versus placebo. These receptors all come from a person aged 18-65 years who received the Ad26.COV2.S COVID-19 vaccine or a placebo.

V is TRBV5-1 and J is TRBJ1-1; TRBD1 agrees at 7 bases. The CDR3 contains 18 residues. Germline CDR1 is SGHRS and CDR2 is YFSETQ. With V trimmed by 2 bases and J by 1 base, 14 bases remained unmatched. The CDR3 loop is CASSFVTEGGQGNTEAFF. The CDR3 coding sequence is TGCGCCAGCAGCTTCGTAACAGAAGGGGGCCAAGGGAACACTGAAGCTTTCTTT.

The J gene is TRBJ2-2, the V gene TRBV6-2 or TRBV6-3, with D tentatively TRBD1 (5 bases). With 5 bases removed from V and 4 bases from J, the gap between germline ends came to 17 bases. The CDR3 contains 16 residues. Germline CDR1 and CDR2: MNHEY and SVGEGT. CDR3 DNA: TGTGCCAGCAGTGGGCAGGGTGGTTTAGGCACCGGGGAGCTGTTTTTT. It is translated as CASSGQGGLGTGELFF.

V gene TRBV15 combines with J gene TRBJ2-2; TRBD2 is a possible D gene (5 bases). V shed 3 bases and J shed 8 bases, with 7 bases lying between them. The CDR3 covers 12 residues. Germline CDR1 and CDR2: LNHNV and YYDKDF (reference sequence). CDR3: CATSSGVGELFF. The CDR3, as DNA: TGTGCCACCAGCAGCGGGGTGGGGGAGCTGTTTTTT.

The chain employs TRBV30 and TRBJ2-3, with TRBD1 matching 9 bases. Germline-derived CDR1 and CDR2 are GTSNPN and SVGIG (reference sequence). V lost 3 bases, J lost 1 base, and 11 bases stayed unmatched. The CDR3 is 17 residues long. DNA for the CDR3: TGTGCCTGGAGCGGCATGAGGGGACAGGGAGGCACAGATACGCAGTATTTT. Protein product: CAWSGMRGQGGTDTQYF. The full variable domain, completed using reference TRBV30 and TRBJ2-3, is SQTIHQWPATLVQPVGSPLSLECTVEGTSNPNLYWYRQAAGRGLQLLFYSVGIGQISSEVPQNLSASRPQDRQFILSSKKLLLSDSGFYLCAWSGMRGQGGTDTQYFGPGTRLTVL.